These 21 T cell receptor beta chains originate from one sample sequenced in a study of CD8 T cells in Susac syndrome. Reverse transcription used roughly 0.45 to 1 ug RNA and random hexamers. MiXCR, run by TCRdb on the immunoSEQ multiplex PCR reads, gives a single entry per CDR3 protein. The repertoire holds 150,000 or so distinct CDR3 sequences, roughly 94% seen once, with 0.09% to 0.1% in the top ten. Sequencing input: CD4+ T cells from PBMCs. Receptors were obtained from a human donor with multiple sclerosis.

This chain connects TRBV24-1 to TRBJ2-4; either TRBD1 or TRBD2 may fit D (5 bases each). Trimming shortened V by 12 bases and J by 6 bases, and 11 bases separated the two germline ends. CDR3 size: 11 residues. Per germline, CDR1 KGHDR and CDR2 SFDVKD. The CDR3 reads CAPGGGNIQYF. CDR3 DNA sequence: TGTGCCCCCGGTGGGGGAAACATTCAGTACTTC.

This sequence joins TRBV4-2 and TRBJ2-7, with TRBD2 as a possible D gene (5 bases). This CDR3 has 13 amino acids. Germline V gene data show CDR1 as LGHNA and CDR2 as YNFKEQ. The V and J ends lost 5 bases and 7 bases respectively, with 15 bases between them. The CDR3 coding sequence is TGTGCCAGCAGCAACCTACTAGTAAGTGAGCAGTACTTC. This sequence encodes CASSNLLVSEQYF.

The rearrangement uses TRBV6-5 and TRBJ1-4; D uncertain. V dropped 0 bases and J dropped 2 bases, with 7 bases sitting between them. The germline CDR1 and CDR2 sequences are MNHEY and SVGAGI. The CDR3 has 15 amino acids. CDR3 sequence (DNA): TGTGCCAGCAGTTACTCGATTCAGACTAATGAAAAACTGTTTTTT. Its protein is CASSYSIQTNEKLFF.

The V call is TRBV11-2, the J call TRBJ2-2; 15 nucleotides match TRBD2. Germline V gene sequence: CDR1 SGHAT, CDR2 FQNNGV. The V segment lost 5 bases and the J segment 2 bases; nucleotides outside the gene matches: 6. This CDR3 region has 18 residues. CDR3 loop: CASSPGLAGGRNTGELFF. CDR3 nucleotides: TGTGCCAGCAGCCCGGGACTAGCGGGAGGCCGAAACACCGGGGAGCTGTTTTTT.

This chain uses TRBV30 with TRBJ1-2; D gene ambiguous. Germline CDR1 reads GTSNPN; CDR2 reads SVGIG (reference sequence). Trimming took off 1 base at V and 7 bases at J, with 13 bases between the two ends. CDR3 length: 13 amino acids. CDR3 region: CAWSANIRGGYTF. CDR3 coding DNA: TGTGCCTGGAGTGCTAACATCCGCGGTGGCTACACCTTC.

The chain is built from TRBV20-1 and TRBJ2-3; a possible D gene is TRBD2 (5 bases). Germline values: CDR1 DFQATT, CDR2 SNEGSKA (reference sequence). The CDR3 contains 13 residues. Trimming stripped 4 bases from V and 5 bases from J, with 13 bases between. The CDR3 sequence: CSATPSLRDTQYF. In DNA, the CDR3 is TGCAGTGCTACGCCTAGCCTGCGAGATACGCAGTATTTT.

The chain uses TRBV7-8 and TRBJ1-1; D is possibly TRBD1 (6 bases). Germline lookup yields CDR1 SGHVS and CDR2 FQNEAQ. Deletions cut 4 bases from V and 3 bases from J, with 12 bases between. The CDR3 sequence is 14 residues long. The CDR3 here is CASSSNRVYTEAFF. The CDR3 bases are TGTGCCAGCAGCTCGAACAGGGTTTACACTGAAGCTTTCTTT.

V and J are TRBV30 and TRBJ2-1; D ambiguous. Germline V gene data show CDR1 as GTSNPN and CDR2 as SVGIG (reference sequence). V lost 3 bases and J 9 bases, leaving 9 bases between the germline ends. The CDR3 runs to 11 residues. The CDR3 bases are TGTGCCTGGAGATGGTGGGGTGAGCAGTTCTTC. It codes for CAWRWWGEQFF.

V is TRBV6-7 and J is TRBJ1-2; perhaps TRBD1 as D (5 bases). TRBV6-7 is flagged as an ORF with uncertain function. With 7 bases removed from V and 2 bases from J, the gap between germline ends came to 14 bases. The CDR3 extends over 14 amino acids. This chain's CDR3 is CASTGGKSNYGYTF. DNA of the CDR3: TGTGCCAGCACGGGGGGGAAGTCGAACTATGGCTACACCTTC.

This sequence joins TRBV12-3 or TRBV12-4 and TRBJ2-1; 7 bases are shared with TRBD2. V gave up 10 bases and J gave up 10 bases; unmatched junction bases: 10. The CDR3 runs to 12 residues. The CDR3 DNA reads TGTGCCATCGGACTGGGCGGGAGCGAGCAGTTCTTC. Translating gives CAIGLGGSEQFF.

The chain combines TRBV20-1 with TRBJ2-3; 9 bases line up with TRBD2. The CDR3 runs 13 residues. With 1 base clipped from V and 6 bases from J, the junction kept 2 bases outside the gene matches. In germline, CDR1 is DFQATT, CDR2 SNEGSKA (reference sequence). The CDR3 DNA reads as TGCAGTGCTAGAGTTAGCGGGAGTGATACGCAGTATTTT. This translates into CSARVSGSDTQYF.

V and J are TRBV6-5 and TRBJ2-7, with 10 bases that match TRBD1. The germline gives CDR1 MNHEY, CDR2 SVGAGI. The CDR3 is made up of 15 amino acids. The V gene end was trimmed by 2 bases and the J gene end by 2 bases; junction bases not matched to a gene: 3. Here the CDR3 reads CASSYGGQGPYEQYF. The CDR3 region has the DNA TGTGCCAGCAGTTACGGGGGACAGGGGCCCTACGAGCAGTACTTC.

The chain employs TRBV6-1 and TRBJ1-5; D ambiguous. This CDR3 has 13 residues. Germline CDR1 is MNHNS and CDR2 is SASEGT. V lost 5 bases and J lost 6, with 11 bases in between. The CDR3 sequence is CASSFGPGQPQHF. The CDR3 DNA is TGTGCCAGCAGTTTCGGACCGGGTCAGCCCCAGCATTTT.

V and J are TRBV6-2 or TRBV6-3 and TRBJ2-1; D gene ambiguous. The V gene lost 3 bases and the J gene lost 9 bases, with 12 bases spanning the gap. The CDR3 has 13 amino acids. Looked up from germline, CDR1 is MNHEY and CDR2 is SVGEGT. This chain's CDR3 is CASSYEPVSEQFF. In nucleotides, the CDR3 is TGTGCCAGCAGTTATGAGCCAGTGAGTGAGCAGTTCTTC.

The J gene is TRBJ2-1, the V gene TRBV4-3; the match to TRBD2 covers 12 bases. The CDR3 extends over 19 amino acids. The germline V gene encodes CDR1 LGHNA and CDR2 YSLEER. J lost 9 bases, V lost 4 bases, and 19 bases had no gene match. Written as DNA, the CDR3 is TGCGCCAGCAGCCGAGAATGGTTCCGCCTAGCGGGAGGGCCCGTTGAGCAGTTCTTC. This codes for CASSREWFRLAGGPVEQFF.

The genes are TRBV27 and TRBJ2-7, with 15 bases identical to TRBD2. The CDR3 runs 17 residues. Trimming cost V 3 bases and J 5 bases; bases outside gene matches: 8. Germline V gives CDR1 MNHEY, CDR2 SMNVEV (reference sequence). CDR3 nucleotides: TGTGCCAGCAGTTTTTGGTCGGGGACTAGCGGGAGGAACGAGCAGTACTTC. Protein sequence: CASSFWSGTSGRNEQYF.

The chain recombines TRBV7-9 with TRBJ2-4, with D uncertain. The CDR3 loop spans 13 amino acids. Germline loops: CDR1 SEHNR, CDR2 FQNEAQ (reference sequence). Trimming stripped 6 bases from V and 7 bases from J, with 13 bases between. In DNA form, the CDR3 reads TGTGCCAGCAGTCTTGGTAACCCGAACATTCAGTACTTC. Amino acid sequence: CASSLGNPNIQYF.

The chain combines TRBV19 with TRBJ2-3, with 12 bases identical to TRBD1. V dropped 5 bases and J dropped 3; count of bases not matched to a gene: 6. The CDR3 runs 16 residues. CDR1 LNHDA and CDR2 SQIVND come from the germline V gene (reference sequence). The CDR3 region is CASSVPGQGATDTQYF. The CDR3, as DNA: TGTGCCAGTAGTGTACCGGGACAGGGGGCGACAGATACGCAGTATTTT.

The chain carries TRBV3-1 and TRBJ2-5; TRBD1 matches 9 bases. The V gene end was trimmed by 6 bases and the J gene end by 4 bases; junction bases not matched to a gene: 6. The length of the CDR3 is 14 residues. The germline CDR1 and CDR2 sequences are LGHDT and YNNKEL (reference sequence). The CDR3 region is CASSPTGGSETQYF. CDR3 DNA sequence: TGTGCCAGCAGTCCCACAGGGGGCTCAGAGACCCAGTACTTC.

The genes are TRBV7-9 and TRBJ2-5, with D tentatively TRBD1 or TRBD2 (6 bases each). Trimming shortened V by 5 bases and J by 5 bases, and 21 bases separated the two germline ends. CDR1 and CDR2 from the germline V gene are SEHNR and FQNEAQ (reference sequence). The CDR3 totals 16 residues. The chain's CDR3 is CASSQTVGGGYETQYF. For the CDR3, the DNA is TGTGCCAGCAGCCAGACGGTAGGGGGAGGTTATGAGACCCAGTACTTC.

The V gene is TRBV6-5, the J gene TRBJ2-6, with D unresolved. CDR3 length equals 13 residues. V shed 4 bases and J shed 2 bases, with 3 bases lying between them. Germline CDR1 MNHEY, CDR2 SVGAGI. The CDR3 coding sequence is TGTGCCAGCAGTTTCCCTGGGGCCAACGTCCTGACTTTC. As protein: CASSFPGANVLTF.